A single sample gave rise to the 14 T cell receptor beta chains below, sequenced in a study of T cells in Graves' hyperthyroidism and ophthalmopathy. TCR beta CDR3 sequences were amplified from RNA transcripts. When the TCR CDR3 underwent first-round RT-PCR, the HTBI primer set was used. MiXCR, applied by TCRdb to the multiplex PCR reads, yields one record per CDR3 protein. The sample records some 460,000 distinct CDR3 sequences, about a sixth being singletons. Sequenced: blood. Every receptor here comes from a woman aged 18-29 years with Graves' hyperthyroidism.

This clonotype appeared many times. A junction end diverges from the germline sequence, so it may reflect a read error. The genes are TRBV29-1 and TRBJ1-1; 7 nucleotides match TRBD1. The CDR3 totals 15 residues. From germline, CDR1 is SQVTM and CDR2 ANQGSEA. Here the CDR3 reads CSVDSQGDGNAEAFF. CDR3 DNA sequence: TGCAGCGTTGACTCCCAGGGGGACGGGAACGCTGAAGCTTTCTTT.

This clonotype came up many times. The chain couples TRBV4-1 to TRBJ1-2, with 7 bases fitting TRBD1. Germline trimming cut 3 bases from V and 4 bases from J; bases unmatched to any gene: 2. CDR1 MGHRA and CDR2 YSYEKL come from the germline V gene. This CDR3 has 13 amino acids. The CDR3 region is CASSQGDSYGYTF. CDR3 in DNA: TGCGCCAGCAGCCAGGGGGACAGCTATGGCTACACCTTC.

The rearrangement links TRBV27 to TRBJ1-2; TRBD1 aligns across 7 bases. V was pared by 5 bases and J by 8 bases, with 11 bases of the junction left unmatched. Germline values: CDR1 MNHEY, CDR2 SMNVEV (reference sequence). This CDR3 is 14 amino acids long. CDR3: CASSPPDRVGGYTF. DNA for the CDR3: TGTGCCAGCAGTCCGCCCGACAGGGTAGGAGGCTACACCTTC.

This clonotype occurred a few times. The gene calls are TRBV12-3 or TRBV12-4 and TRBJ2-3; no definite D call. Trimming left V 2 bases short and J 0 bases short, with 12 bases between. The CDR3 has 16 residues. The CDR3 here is CASSLQAALSTDTQYF. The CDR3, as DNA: TGTGCCAGCAGTTTACAGGCCGCTTTGAGCACAGATACGCAGTATTTT.

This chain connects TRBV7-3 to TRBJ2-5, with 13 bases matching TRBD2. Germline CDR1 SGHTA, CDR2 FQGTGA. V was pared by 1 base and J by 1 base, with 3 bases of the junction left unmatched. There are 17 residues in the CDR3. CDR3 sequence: CASSLKGTSGAQETQYF. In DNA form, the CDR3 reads TGTGCCAGCAGCTTAAAGGGGACTAGCGGGGCCCAAGAGACCCAGTACTTC.

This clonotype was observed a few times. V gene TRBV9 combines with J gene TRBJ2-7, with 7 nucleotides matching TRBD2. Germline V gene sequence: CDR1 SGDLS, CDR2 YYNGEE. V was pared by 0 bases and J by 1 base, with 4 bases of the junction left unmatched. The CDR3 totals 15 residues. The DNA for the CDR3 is TGTGCCAGCAGCGTAGCACCGGGACTATCCTACGAGCAGTACTTC. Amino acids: CASSVAPGLSYEQYF.

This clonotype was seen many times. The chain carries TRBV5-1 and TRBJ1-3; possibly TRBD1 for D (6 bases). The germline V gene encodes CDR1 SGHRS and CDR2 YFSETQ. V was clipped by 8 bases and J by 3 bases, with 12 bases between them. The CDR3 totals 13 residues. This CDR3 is CASRTDSGNTIYF. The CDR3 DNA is TGCGCCAGTAGGACGGACAGTGGAAACACCATATATTTT.

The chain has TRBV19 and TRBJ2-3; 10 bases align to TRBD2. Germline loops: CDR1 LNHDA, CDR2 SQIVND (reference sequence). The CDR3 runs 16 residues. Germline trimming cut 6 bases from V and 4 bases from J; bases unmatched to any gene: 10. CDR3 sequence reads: CASRTPGTSEADTQYF. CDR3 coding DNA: TGTGCCAGTAGAACTCCCGGGACTAGCGAGGCAGATACGCAGTATTTT.

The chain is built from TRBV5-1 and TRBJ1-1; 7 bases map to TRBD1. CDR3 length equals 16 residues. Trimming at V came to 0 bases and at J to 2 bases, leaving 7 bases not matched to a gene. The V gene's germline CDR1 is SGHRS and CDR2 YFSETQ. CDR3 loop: CASSLEYRGGNTEAFF. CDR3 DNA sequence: TGCGCCAGCAGCTTGGAGTACAGGGGTGGAAACACTGAAGCTTTCTTT.

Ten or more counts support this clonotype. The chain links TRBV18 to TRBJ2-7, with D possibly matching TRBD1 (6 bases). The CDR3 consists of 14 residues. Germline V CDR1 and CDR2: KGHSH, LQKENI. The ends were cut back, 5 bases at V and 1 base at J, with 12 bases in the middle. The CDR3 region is CASSSSQGSYEQYF. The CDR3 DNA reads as TGTGCCAGCTCATCATCACAGGGTTCCTACGAGCAGTACTTC.

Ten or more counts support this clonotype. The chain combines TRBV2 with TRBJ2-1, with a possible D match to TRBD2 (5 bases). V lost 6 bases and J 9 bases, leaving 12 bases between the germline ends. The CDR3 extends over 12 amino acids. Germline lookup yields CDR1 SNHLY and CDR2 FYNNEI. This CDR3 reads CASRGSVAEQFF. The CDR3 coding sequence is TGTGCCAGCAGGGGTAGCGTGGCTGAGCAGTTCTTC.

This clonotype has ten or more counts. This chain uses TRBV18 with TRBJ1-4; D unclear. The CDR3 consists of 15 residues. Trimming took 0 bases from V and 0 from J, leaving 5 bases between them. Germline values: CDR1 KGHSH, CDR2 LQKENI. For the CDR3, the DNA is TGTGCCAGCTCACCACCGGTTGCAACTAATGAAAAACTGTTTTTT. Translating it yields CASSPPVATNEKLFF.

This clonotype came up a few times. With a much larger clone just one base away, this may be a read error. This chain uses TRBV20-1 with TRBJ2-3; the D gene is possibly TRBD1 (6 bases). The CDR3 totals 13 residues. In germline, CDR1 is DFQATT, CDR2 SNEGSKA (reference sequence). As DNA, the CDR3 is TGCAGCGGGAACAGGGAATCATACGATACGCAGTATTTT. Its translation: CSGNRESYDTQYF.

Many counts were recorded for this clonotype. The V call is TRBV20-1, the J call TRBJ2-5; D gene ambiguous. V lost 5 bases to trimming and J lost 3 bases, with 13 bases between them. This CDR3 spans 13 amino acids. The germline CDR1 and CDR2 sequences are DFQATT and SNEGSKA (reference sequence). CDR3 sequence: CSADTTGEETQYF. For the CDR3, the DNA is TGCAGTGCTGACACGACTGGGGAAGAGACCCAGTACTTC.